Below, 31 T cell receptor beta chains from the same sample are listed, as sequenced in a study of identical twins (dated by TCRdb to about 2016). Library prep was done by 5' RACE. Sequencer: Illumina HiSeq 2000. TCRdb redid the processing of the public reads, applying fastp at Q25 and MiXCR, and retained in-frame beta chains. A single entry per CDR3 protein holds the most common genes and DNA from its merged rows. The sample table records around 530,000 distinct CDR3 sequences; roughly 15% of these occur just once. Of the sample, about 0.4% falls within the top ten clones. These data were likewise used in another study, on yellow fever vaccine responses in identical twins.

Sequenced material: CD4+ T cells sorted from blood. The source is a woman in her late teens or twenties in good health.

This sequence joins TRBV11-3 and TRBJ2-5; the match to TRBD2 covers 8 bases. The germline V gene encodes CDR1 SGHNT and CDR2 YENEEA. The CDR3 has 15 residues. V trimming: 1 base; J trimming: 5 bases; junction bases outside the gene matches: 6. The CDR3 nucleotides are TGTGCCAGCAGCTTAGTAGCGGGGCCCGGGGAGACCCAGTACTTC. It is translated as CASSLVAGPGETQYF.

The rearrangement uses TRBV5-1 and TRBJ2-1; the match to TRBD2 covers 11 bases. Per germline, CDR1 SGHRS and CDR2 YFSETQ. The CDR3 has 16 amino acids. Trimming took 2 bases from V and 3 from J; bases not matched to a gene: 4. CDR3 residues: CASSLTSGSYYNEQFF. The CDR3 coding sequence is TGCGCCAGCAGCTTAACTAGCGGGAGTTACTACAATGAGCAGTTCTTC.

The sample holds many counts of this clonotype. J is TRBJ2-5 and V is TRBV5-1, with TRBD2 as a possible D gene (6 bases). The germline V and J ends were trimmed by 0 bases and 5 bases, with 14 bases remaining between them. CDR1 is SGHRS and CDR2 is YFSETQ in the germline V gene. CDR3 length: 15 amino acids. CDR3 loop: CASSLGAGRYETQYF. In DNA, the CDR3 is TGCGCCAGCAGCTTGGGTGCAGGGAGGTACGAGACCCAGTACTTC.

This rearrangement joins TRBV4-2 to TRBJ2-1; unclear D gene. V was pared by 4 bases and J by 9 bases, with 16 bases between. In germline, CDR1 is LGHNA, CDR2 YNFKEQ. This CDR3 is 14 amino acids long. CDR3 residues: CASSPITPAGEQFF. CDR3 nucleotides: TGTGCCAGCAGCCCTATAACCCCAGCCGGTGAGCAGTTCTTC.

This clonotype appeared once. J is TRBJ1-1 and V is TRBV20-1, with D unclear. The CDR3 sequence is 14 residues long. The V and J ends lost 1 base and 1 base respectively, with 10 bases between them. Germline V lookup: CDR1 DFQATT, CDR2 SNEGSKA (reference sequence). The CDR3 spells CSARGRTPNTEAFF. The CDR3, as DNA: TGCAGTGCTAGAGGAAGGACCCCGAACACTGAAGCTTTCTTT.

This clonotype was seen many times. The chain carries TRBV12-3 or TRBV12-4 and TRBJ2-1, with D maybe TRBD1 (6 bases). The CDR3 spans 17 residues. V was trimmed by 7 bases and J by 6 bases, leaving 25 bases between them. CDR3 loop: CASTLTLGQGIVNEQFF. The CDR3 nucleotides read TGTGCCAGCACCCTGACTCTGGGGCAGGGGATTGTCAATGAGCAGTTCTTC.

In its sample, this clonotype was seen a few times. The gene calls are TRBV10-2 and TRBJ2-7; D is possibly TRBD2 (5 bases). The germline V gene encodes CDR1 WSHSY and CDR2 SAAADI. The CDR3 runs 15 residues. The V end lost 4 bases, the J end lost 3 bases, and 16 bases lay between the germline ends. The CDR3 loop reads CASSAEGVFSYEQYF. The DNA of the CDR3 is TGCGCCAGCAGTGCCGAGGGAGTCTTTAGCTACGAGCAGTACTTC.

A word on this clonotype: A read error may be the cause here, since a much bigger clone is one base away. The J gene is TRBJ1-1, the V gene TRBV12-3 or TRBV12-4; perhaps TRBD1 as D (5 bases). The CDR3 totals 14 residues. The CDR3 DNA reads as TGTGCCAGCAGCCCCGGGACGTTCGGCACTGAAGCTTTATTT. Its protein product is CASSPGTFGTEALF.

This clonotype was observed a few times. The chain recombines TRBV5-1 with TRBJ1-1; D is unresolved. The germline V gene encodes CDR1 SGHRS and CDR2 YFSETQ. The ends were cut back, 0 bases at V and 4 bases at J, with 16 bases in the middle. The CDR3 has 16 residues. As DNA, the CDR3 is TGCGCCAGCAGCTTGGCGGTTTTGGGCGGAAGCACTGAAGCTTTCTTT. This encodes CASSLAVLGGSTEAFF.

The rearrangement links TRBV3-1 to TRBJ1-2; 10 nucleotides agree with TRBD1. This CDR3 region has 16 residues. V lost 5 bases, J lost 1 base, and 7 bases stayed unmatched. Germline V gene data show CDR1 as LGHDT and CDR2 as YNNKEL (reference sequence). CDR3 sequence reads: CASSKPGTGVNYGYTF. The CDR3 region has the DNA TGTGCCAGCAGCAAGCCCGGGACAGGGGTTAACTATGGCTACACCTTC.

This clonotype was detected only a few times. The V and J genes are TRBV10-3 and TRBJ1-5, with D possibly matching TRBD1 (6 bases). V gave up 3 bases and J gave up 6 bases, with 12 bases separating them. This CDR3 spans 14 amino acids. Germline CDR1 ENHRY, CDR2 SYGVKD. The CDR3, as DNA: TGTGCCATCAGTGAAGGGGGGTCGGGTCAGCCCCAGCATTTT. Translating it yields CAISEGGSGQPQHF.

The table lists this clonotype with many counts. The genes are TRBV25-1 and TRBJ2-2; D remains unclear. The CDR3 has 13 residues. Germline-derived CDR1 and CDR2 are MGHDK and SYGVNS. V lost 5 bases and J 0 bases, leaving 4 bases between the germline ends. The CDR3 is CASSFPNTGELFF. The DNA of the CDR3 is TGTGCCAGCAGTTTTCCGAACACCGGGGAGCTGTTTTTT. Drawing the rest from reference TRBV25-1 and TRBJ2-2, the complete variable domain is EADIYQTPRYLVIGTGKKITLECSQTMGHDKMYWYQQDPGMELHLIHYSYGVNSTEKGDLSSESTVSRIRTEHFPLTLESARPSHTSQYLCASSFPNTGELFFGEGSRLTVL.

This clonotype was detected ten times or more. The chain has TRBV12-3 or TRBV12-4 and TRBJ1-1, with unresolved D. The germline V and J ends were trimmed by 8 bases and 0 bases, with 13 bases remaining between them. The CDR3 runs to 14 residues. The CDR3 DNA reads TGTGCCAGCTCTTTCGCCAGCCTGAACACTGAAGCTTTCTTT. As protein: CASSFASLNTEAFF.

The genes are TRBV2 and TRBJ2-7; D perhaps matches TRBD1 (6 bases). Trimming pared 4 bases from V and 3 bases from J, leaving 16 bases between. Germline V gene data show CDR1 as SNHLY and CDR2 as FYNNEI. CDR3 length: 15 amino acids. The CDR3 reads CASSVRGPLIYEQYF. The DNA of the CDR3 is TGTGCCAGCAGTGTCAGGGGCCCCCTGATCTACGAGCAGTACTTC.

This clonotype has at least ten counts. At one of its ends the junction is not consistent with the germline gene, which may arise from a read error. The chain recombines TRBV5-1 with TRBJ2-2; D is perhaps TRBD1 (6 bases). This CDR3 contains 14 residues. CDR1 and CDR2 from the germline V gene are SGHRS and YFSETQ. The CDR3 sequence is CASSSGQNTGELFF. CDR3 sequence (DNA): TGTGCCAGCTCATCGGGACAGAACACCGGGGAGCTGTTTTTT.

This chain joins TRBV10-3 and TRBJ2-7; 12 bases align to TRBD2. Germline V gives CDR1 ENHRY, CDR2 SYGVKD. The CDR3 is made up of 14 amino acids. The trim removed 5 bases at V and 3 bases at J, leaving 2 bases unmatched. The CDR3 DNA reads TGTGCCATCAGTCGACTAGCGGGAGTCTACGAGCAGTACTTC. This sequence encodes CAISRLAGVYEQYF.

This clonotype came up a few times. The chain joins TRBV25-1 to TRBJ1-5; D is possibly TRBD1 (5 bases). The CDR3 loop spans 16 amino acids. V lost 1 base, J lost 2 bases, and 12 bases lay in between. Germline CDR1 MGHDK, CDR2 SYGVNS. CDR3 sequence (DNA): TGTGCCAGCAGTGAATCTGGGGGAAGGGGCAATCAGCCCCAGCATTTT. It is translated as CASSESGGRGNQPQHF. Together with reference TRBV25-1 and TRBJ1-5, the CDR3 gives the full variable domain: EADIYQTPRYLVIGTGKKITLECSQTMGHDKMYWYQQDPGMELHLIHYSYGVNSTEKGDLSSESTVSRIRTEHFPLTLESARPSHTSQYLCASSESGGRGNQPQHFGDGTRLSIL.

A few counts support this clonotype. J is TRBJ2-1 and V is TRBV3-1; D is possibly TRBD1 or TRBD2 (7 bases each). Between the trimmed V and J ends, which lost 4 bases and 4 bases, there was a span of 17 bases. The CDR3 sequence is 16 residues long. Germline CDR1 and CDR2: LGHDT and YNNKEL (reference sequence). The CDR3 region is CASSPGGVKGYNEQFF. The DNA for the CDR3 is TGTGCCAGCAGCCCAGGGGGGGTGAAAGGGTACAATGAGCAGTTCTTC.

The chain uses TRBV6-1 and TRBJ2-6; D remains unclear. V gave up 0 bases and J gave up 1 base, with 4 bases separating them. This CDR3 is built from 15 residues. CDR1 MNHNS and CDR2 SASEGT come from the germline V gene. For the CDR3, the DNA is TGTGCCAGCAGTGAAGCGAGTTCTGGGGCCAACGTCCTGACTTTC. Its translation: CASSEASSGANVLTF.

This clonotype was observed a few times. The V gene is TRBV20-1, the J gene TRBJ2-7; D may be TRBD2 (6 bases). The CDR3 length is 14 residues. In germline, CDR1 is DFQATT, CDR2 SNEGSKA (reference sequence). Trimming stripped 1 base from V and 1 base from J, with 11 bases between. Written as DNA, the CDR3 is TGCAGTGCTAGAGGAGGGAGGCTTTCCTACGAGCAGTACTTC. Protein: CSARGGRLSYEQYF.

The rearrangement links TRBV7-6 to TRBJ1-4, with D unclear. The CDR3 runs 15 residues. Deletions cut 5 bases from V and 3 bases from J, with 13 bases between. CDR1 is SGHVS, CDR2 FNYEAQ, per germline. CDR3 protein: CASSPQKSSNEKLFF. The CDR3 DNA reads TGTGCCAGCAGCCCTCAAAAAAGTTCTAATGAAAAACTGTTTTTT.

V gene TRBV7-7 combines with J gene TRBJ2-5; 13 bases match TRBD2. The ends lost 5 bases at V and 1 base at J; junction bases unmatched: 10. The CDR3 is 18 amino acids. Germline CDR1 reads SSHAT; CDR2 reads FNYEAQ (reference sequence). CDR3 sequence reads: CASSPRRTSGRAQETQYF. The CDR3 DNA follows: TGTGCCAGCAGCCCCCGTCGCACTAGCGGGAGGGCCCAAGAGACCCAGTACTTC. Filled out from reference TRBV7-7 and TRBJ2-5, the complete variable domain reads GAGVSQSPRYKVTKRGQDVTLRCDPISSHATLYWYQQALGQGPEFLTYFNYEAQPDKSGLPSDRFSAERPEGSISTLTIQRTEQRDSAMYRCASSPRRTSGRAQETQYFGPGTRLLVL.

This chain joins TRBV12-3 or TRBV12-4 and TRBJ2-5, with 7 bases identical to TRBD1. V shed 5 bases and J 2 bases; nucleotides not matched to a gene: 8. The CDR3 extends over 15 amino acids. CDR3: CASSDGTAIQETQYF. In nucleotides, the CDR3 is TGTGCCAGCAGTGACGGGACAGCAATACAAGAGACCCAGTACTTC.

A few counts support this clonotype. The chain combines TRBV7-9 with TRBJ2-3, with D perhaps TRBD2 (5 bases). The CDR3 spans 15 residues. V gave up 5 bases and J gave up 1 base, with 13 bases separating them. Germline V gives CDR1 SEHNR, CDR2 FQNEAQ (reference sequence). CDR3 region: CASSHEGGRTDTQYF. The CDR3 nucleotides are TGTGCCAGCAGCCACGAGGGCGGGCGCACAGATACGCAGTATTTT.

This clonotype was observed a few times. The DNA of the CDR3 is TGTGCCAGCAGCTTGGCCCCCGCGTATCCAGGCTACACCTTC. Translation gives CASSLAPAYPGYTF. The chain couples TRBV7-9 to TRBJ1-2; D unresolved. Germline V gene lookup returns CDR1 SEHNR and CDR2 FQNEAQ (reference sequence). This CDR3 has 14 amino acids. V was pared by 3 bases and J by 8 bases, with 16 bases between.

This clonotype was observed a handful of times. The chain is built from TRBV7-9 and TRBJ2-1; 8 nucleotides align to TRBD2. Germline CDR1 reads SEHNR; CDR2 reads FQNEAQ (reference sequence). The V gene end was trimmed by 3 bases and the J gene end by 0 bases; junction bases not matched to a gene: 4. The CDR3 sequence is 16 residues long. The CDR3 is CASSLARGGSYNEQFF. DNA of the CDR3: TGTGCCAGCAGCTTGGCCCGGGGGGGCTCCTACAATGAGCAGTTCTTC.

This clonotype was seen a few times. The rearrangement uses TRBV20-1 and TRBJ2-5; D possibly corresponds to TRBD2 (5 bases). Germline CDR1 DFQATT, CDR2 SNEGSKA (reference sequence). The CDR3 has 13 amino acids. Trimming took 1 base from V and 4 from J, leaving 10 bases between them. In nucleotides, the CDR3 is TGCAGTGCTAGAGTGTCCGGGGTAGAGACCCAGTACTTC. Its protein is CSARVSGVETQYF.

This chain joins TRBV5-1 and TRBJ2-1; 10 positions match TRBD2. V was pared by 4 bases and J by 3 bases, with 10 bases of the junction left unmatched. The CDR3 totals 17 residues. CDR1 SGHRS and CDR2 YFSETQ come from the germline V gene. In nucleotides, the CDR3 is TGCGCCAGCAGCAGGGGGATAGCGGGGGGACTCTACAATGAGCAGTTCTTC. This gives the protein CASSRGIAGGLYNEQFF.

This clonotype was counted a few times. This chain joins TRBV10-3 and TRBJ2-1; TRBD2 matches at 13 bases. Unmatched junction bases numbered 8, after V lost 7 bases and J lost 8 bases. Germline loops: CDR1 ENHRY, CDR2 SYGVKD. The CDR3 sequence is 15 residues long. The CDR3 sequence is CAIKGLAGEADEQFF. CDR3 nucleotides: TGTGCCATCAAAGGACTAGCGGGAGAGGCGGATGAGCAGTTCTTC.

This clonotype was observed at least ten times. This sequence joins TRBV5-1 and TRBJ2-2, with D hard to call. CDR3 length: 16 amino acids. V lost 2 bases, J lost 0 bases, and 11 bases lay in between. Germline V CDR1 and CDR2: SGHRS, YFSETQ. In DNA, the CDR3 is TGCGCCAGCAGCTTAGGAACCAAGGCGAACACCGGGGAGCTGTTTTTT. This gives the protein CASSLGTKANTGELFF. Filled out from reference TRBV5-1 and TRBJ2-2, the complete variable domain reads KAGVTQTPRYLIKTRGQQVTLSCSPISGHRSVSWYQQTPGQGLQFLFEYFSETQRNKGNFPGRFSGRQFSNSRSEMNVSTLELGDSALYLCASSLGTKANTGELFFGEGSRLTVL.

This clonotype has more than one count but fewer than ten. The chain has TRBV6-5 and TRBJ2-3; 8 bases agree with TRBD2. Germline V gene data show CDR1 as MNHEY and CDR2 as SVGAGI. The CDR3 spans 15 residues. J was trimmed by 3 bases and V by 4 bases; bases with no gene match: 6. This CDR3 is CASSSGGARTDTQYF. For the CDR3, the DNA is TGTGCCAGCAGTTCCGGGGGGGCGAGGACAGATACGCAGTATTTT.